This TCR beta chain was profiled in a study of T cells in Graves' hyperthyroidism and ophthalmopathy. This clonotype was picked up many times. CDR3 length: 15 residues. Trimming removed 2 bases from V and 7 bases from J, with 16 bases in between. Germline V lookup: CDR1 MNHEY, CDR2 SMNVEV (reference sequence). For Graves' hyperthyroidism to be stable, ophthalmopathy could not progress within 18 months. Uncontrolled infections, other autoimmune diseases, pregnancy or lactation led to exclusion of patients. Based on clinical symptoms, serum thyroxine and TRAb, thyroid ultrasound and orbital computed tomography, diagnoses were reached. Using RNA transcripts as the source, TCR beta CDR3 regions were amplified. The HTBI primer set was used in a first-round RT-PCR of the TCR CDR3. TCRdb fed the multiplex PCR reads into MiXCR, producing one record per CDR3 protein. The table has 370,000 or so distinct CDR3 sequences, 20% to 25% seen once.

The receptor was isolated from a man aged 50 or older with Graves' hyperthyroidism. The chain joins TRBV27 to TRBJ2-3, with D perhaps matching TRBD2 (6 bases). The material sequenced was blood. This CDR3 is CASSLKGGLPNTQYF. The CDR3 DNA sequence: TGTGCCAGCAGTTTAAAGGGAGGACTACCTAATACGCAGTATTTT.